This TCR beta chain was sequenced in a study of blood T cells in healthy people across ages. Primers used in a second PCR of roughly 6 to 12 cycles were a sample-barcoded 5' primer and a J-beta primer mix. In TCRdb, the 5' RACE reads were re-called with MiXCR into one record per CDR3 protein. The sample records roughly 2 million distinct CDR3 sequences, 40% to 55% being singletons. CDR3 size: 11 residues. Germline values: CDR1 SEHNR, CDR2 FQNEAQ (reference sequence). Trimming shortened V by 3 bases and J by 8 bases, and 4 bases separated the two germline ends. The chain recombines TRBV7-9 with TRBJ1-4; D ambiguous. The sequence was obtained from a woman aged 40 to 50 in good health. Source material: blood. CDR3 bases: TGTGCCAGCAGCTTTCACGAAAAACTGTTTTTT. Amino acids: CASSFHEKLFF.